Presented here are 18 T cell receptor beta chains from one specimen sequenced in a study of technical replicates of blood from several donors (dated by TCRdb to 2016 to 2017). The library was made by the immunoSEQ multiplex PCR assay. TCRdb retrieved this table from immuneACCESS and kept in-frame rearrangements only. Not all clones are present; in checked studies, unresolved V genes account for under half, and no reason is known for the remainder. The sample table holds 60,000 to 90,000 clones, of which around 97% were seen once. The ten largest clones take up 0.22% of the sample. The material sequenced was T cells isolated from PBMCs. These receptors all come from a human donor in good health.

The chain is built from TRBV2 and TRBJ2-7, with 14 bases lining up with TRBD2. CDR1 and CDR2 (germline): SNHLY, FYNNEI. J was trimmed by 4 bases and V by 6 bases; bases with no gene match: 8. The CDR3 runs to 16 residues. The CDR3 bases are TGTGCCAGCAGGGATCCGGGACTAGCGGGAGAATACGAGCAGTACTTC. Translating it yields CASRDPGLAGEYEQYF.

The chain is built from TRBV4-1 and TRBJ2-2; D uncertain. The V gene lost 2 bases and the J gene lost 6 bases, with 7 bases spanning the gap. The CDR3 has 13 amino acids. Germline V gene sequence: CDR1 MGHRA, CDR2 YSYEKL. The CDR3 DNA reads TGCGCCAGCAGCCAAATCAATGCCGGGGAGCTGTTTTTT. It is translated as CASSQINAGELFF.

The chain carries TRBV6-5 and TRBJ2-7, with TRBD2 matching 14 bases. J gave up 2 bases and V 6 bases, and 3 bases lay outside the gene matches. Looked up from germline, CDR1 is MNHEY and CDR2 is SVGAGI. There are 15 residues in the CDR3. The CDR3 DNA follows: TGTGCCAGCAGCTGGGGACTAGCGGGAGCCTACGAGCAGTACTTC. It yields the protein CASSWGLAGAYEQYF.

This chain joins TRBV9 and TRBJ1-1; 12 bases match TRBD1. There are 15 residues in the CDR3. Germline trimming cut 2 bases from V and 4 bases from J; bases unmatched to any gene: 3. Germline V CDR1 and CDR2: SGDLS, YYNGEE. CDR3 nucleotide sequence: TGTGCCAGCAGCGTTGGGACAGGGGGCGTCACTGAAGCTTTCTTT. Its protein product is CASSVGTGGVTEAFF.

The V gene is TRBV6-5, the J gene TRBJ2-7; 8 positions match TRBD1. Germline trimming cut 4 bases from V and 3 bases from J; bases unmatched to any gene: 8. Germline V gene lookup returns CDR1 MNHEY and CDR2 SVGAGI. This CDR3 has 15 amino acids. The CDR3: CASSSMGTGVYEQYF. In DNA, the CDR3 is TGTGCCAGCAGTTCGATGGGGACAGGTGTCTACGAGCAGTACTTC.

The rearrangement joins TRBV13 to TRBJ2-7; 7 bases are shared with TRBD2. The J segment lost 2 bases and the V segment lost 2 bases, leaving 3 bases of the junction unmatched. The CDR3 has 14 residues. Germline assignment: CDR1 PRHDT and CDR2 FYEKMQ (reference sequence). The DNA for the CDR3 is TGTGCCAGCAGCTTAAGACTAGCTCCCTACGAGCAGTACTTC. It is translated as CASSLRLAPYEQYF.

The chain joins TRBV29-1 to TRBJ1-1, with D possibly being TRBD1 (6 bases). Germline-derived CDR1 and CDR2 are SQVTM and ANQGSEA. This CDR3 contains 13 residues. V was clipped by 0 bases and J by 4 bases, with 9 bases between them. The CDR3 DNA follows: TGCAGCGTTGAAGAAAGGGGGATCACTGAAGCTTTCTTT. The encoded protein is CSVEERGITEAFF.

The chain's CDR3 is CASSLKREISHEQFF. CDR3 nucleotides: TGTGCCAGCAGCTTGAAGCGGGAGATCTCCCATGAGCAGTTCTTC. This chain joins TRBV11-2 and TRBJ2-1; 8 bases map to TRBD2. The junction had 9 bases not matched to a gene; V was cut back by 3 bases and J by 8 bases. Germline lookup yields CDR1 SGHAT and CDR2 FQNNGV. The CDR3 length is 15 residues.

V is TRBV28 and J is TRBJ1-5; D perhaps matches TRBD1 (6 bases). Germline CDR1 MDHEN, CDR2 SYDVKM. The V gene lost 6 bases and the J gene lost 6 bases, with 12 bases spanning the gap. The CDR3 runs 13 residues. The DNA of the CDR3 is TGTGCCAGCAGATTCACAGGGCTTCAGCCCCAGCATTTT. Its translation: CASRFTGLQPQHF.

The chain recombines TRBV6-5 with TRBJ2-7; 9 bases are a match to TRBD1. V trimming: 5 bases; J trimming: 9 bases; junction bases outside the gene matches: 11. This CDR3 contains 14 residues. Germline-derived CDR1 and CDR2 are MNHEY and SVGAGI. As DNA, the CDR3 is TGTGCCAGCAGTCAGACCGGGACAGGGACAACGCAGTACTTC. Its protein is CASSQTGTGTTQYF.

The chain uses TRBV19 and TRBJ1-3; D is perhaps TRBD1 (5 bases). The germline CDR1 and CDR2 sequences are LNHDA and SQIVND (reference sequence). V lost 7 bases to trimming and J lost 1 base, with 11 bases between them. The CDR3 consists of 14 residues. DNA for the CDR3: TGTGCCAGTACAACAGGAGCGTCTGGAAACACCATATATTTT. This encodes CASTTGASGNTIYF.

The chain uses TRBV27 and TRBJ2-3; 10 nucleotides match TRBD1. Germline V gene data show CDR1 as MNHEY and CDR2 as SMNVEV (reference sequence). This CDR3 has 17 amino acids. V lost 8 bases and J lost 0; bases outside the gene matches: 11. CDR3 loop: CASGFRGQGISTDTQYF. CDR3 nucleotide sequence: TGTGCCAGCGGATTCCGGGGACAGGGGATAAGCACAGATACGCAGTATTTT.

This clone was found once. The rearrangement links TRBV27 to TRBJ2-7; D is perhaps TRBD1 (6 bases). V lost 5 bases, J lost 13 bases, and 15 bases lay in between. CDR1 and CDR2 from the germline V gene are MNHEY and SMNVEV (reference sequence). This CDR3 has 11 residues. The CDR3 reads CASSLGTTTYF. In DNA, the CDR3 is TGTGCCAGCAGTCTAGGGACAACAACCTACTTC.

J is TRBJ2-5 and V is TRBV6-5, with 7 bases aligning to TRBD1. CDR3 length equals 14 residues. The V gene end was trimmed by 6 bases and the J gene end by 0 bases; junction bases not matched to a gene: 4. Germline lookup yields CDR1 MNHEY and CDR2 SVGAGI. CDR3 DNA sequence: TGTGCCAGCAGCGGACAGGCGTACCAAGAGACCCAGTACTTC. Encoded protein: CASSGQAYQETQYF.

The chain couples TRBV27 to TRBJ2-2; TRBD2 matches at 7 bases. This CDR3 is built from 13 residues. The germline V gene has CDR1 MNHEY and CDR2 SMNVEV (reference sequence). Trimming cost V 10 bases and J 3 bases; bases outside gene matches: 5. For the CDR3, the DNA is TGTGCCACCGCCGGGGGGTACACCGGGGAGCTGTTTTTT. Its translation is CATAGGYTGELFF.

In this sample, this clone turned up once. The junction differs from germline at one of its ends, possibly a read error. The V call is TRBV13, the J call TRBJ1-1; D is uncertain. Germline values: CDR1 PRHDT, CDR2 FYEKMQ (reference sequence). The CDR3 sequence is 13 residues long. This CDR3 is CASSTDGNAEAFF. The CDR3 DNA reads TGTGCCAGCAGCACCGACGGGAACGCTGAAGCTTTCTTT.

CDR3 loop: CASSRTSGRINEQFF. The CDR3 DNA is TGTGCCAGCAGCAGGACTAGCGGGAGAATAAATGAGCAGTTCTTC. The gene calls are TRBV5-6 and TRBJ2-1, with 13 bases identical to TRBD2. Germline CDR1 and CDR2: SGHDT and YYEEEE. Trimming at V came to 4 bases and at J to 7 bases, leaving 5 bases not matched to a gene. The CDR3 has 15 amino acids. The variable domain in full, completed from reference TRBV5-6 and TRBJ2-1, reads DAGVTQSPTHLIKTRGQQVTLRCSPKSGHDTVSWYQQALGQGPQFIFQYYEEEERQRGNFPDRFSGHQFPNYSSELNVNALLLGDSALYLCASSRTSGRINEQFFGPGTRLTVL.

V gene TRBV2 combines with J gene TRBJ2-3; D is possibly TRBD2 (6 bases). CDR3 length equals 13 residues. The germline CDR1 and CDR2 sequences are SNHLY and FYNNEI. V lost 6 bases and J 7 bases, leaving 14 bases between the germline ends. Written as DNA, the CDR3 is TGTGCCAGCAGCTACCTCGGGGGTCATACGCAGTATTTT. Translation: CASSYLGGHTQYF.